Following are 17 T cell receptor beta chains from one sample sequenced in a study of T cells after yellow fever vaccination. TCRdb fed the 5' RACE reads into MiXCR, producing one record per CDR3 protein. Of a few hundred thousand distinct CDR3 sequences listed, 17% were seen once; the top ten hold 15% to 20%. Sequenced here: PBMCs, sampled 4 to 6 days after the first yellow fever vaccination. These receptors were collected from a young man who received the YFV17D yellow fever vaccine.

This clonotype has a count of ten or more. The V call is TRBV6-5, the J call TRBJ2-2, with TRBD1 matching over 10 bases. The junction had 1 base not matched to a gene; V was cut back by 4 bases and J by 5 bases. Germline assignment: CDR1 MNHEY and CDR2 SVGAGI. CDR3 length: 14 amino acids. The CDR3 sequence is CASSWDRGTGELFF. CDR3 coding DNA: TGTGCCAGCAGTTGGGACAGGGGAACCGGGGAGCTGTTTTTT.

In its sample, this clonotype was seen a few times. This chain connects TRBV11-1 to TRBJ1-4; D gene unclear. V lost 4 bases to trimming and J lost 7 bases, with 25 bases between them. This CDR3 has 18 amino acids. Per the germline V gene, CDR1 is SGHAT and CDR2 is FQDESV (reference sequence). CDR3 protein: CASSSRESMGGLVEKLFF. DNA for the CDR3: TGTGCCAGCAGCTCCCGAGAGTCCATGGGAGGTTTGGTTGAAAAACTGTTTTTT. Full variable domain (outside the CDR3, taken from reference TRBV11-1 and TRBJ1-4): EAEVAQSPRYKITEKSQAVAFWCDPISGHATLYWYRQILGQGPELLVQFQDESVVDDSQLPKDRFSAERLKGVDSTLKIQPAELGDSAMYLCASSSRESMGGLVEKLFFGSGTQLSVL.

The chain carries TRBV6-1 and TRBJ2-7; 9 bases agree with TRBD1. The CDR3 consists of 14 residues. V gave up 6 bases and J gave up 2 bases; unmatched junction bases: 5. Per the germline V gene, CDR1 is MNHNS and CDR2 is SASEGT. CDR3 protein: CASSKDRGTYEQYV. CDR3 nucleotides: TGTGCCAGCAGCAAGGACAGGGGCACCTACGAGCAGTACGTC.

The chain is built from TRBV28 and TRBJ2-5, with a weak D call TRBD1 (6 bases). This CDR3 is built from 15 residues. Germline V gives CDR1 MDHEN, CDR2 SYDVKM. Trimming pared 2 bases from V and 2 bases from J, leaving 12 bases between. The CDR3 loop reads CASSLPGHLQETQYF. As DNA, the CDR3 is TGTGCCAGCAGTTTACCGGGACACTTACAAGAGACCCAGTACTTC.

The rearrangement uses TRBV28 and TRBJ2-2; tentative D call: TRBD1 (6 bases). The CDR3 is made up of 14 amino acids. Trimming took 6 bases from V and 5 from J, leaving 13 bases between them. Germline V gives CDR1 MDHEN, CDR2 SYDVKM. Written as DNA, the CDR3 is TGTGCCAGCAGGATACAGGGAAATACCGGGGAGCTGTTTTTT. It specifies CASRIQGNTGELFF.

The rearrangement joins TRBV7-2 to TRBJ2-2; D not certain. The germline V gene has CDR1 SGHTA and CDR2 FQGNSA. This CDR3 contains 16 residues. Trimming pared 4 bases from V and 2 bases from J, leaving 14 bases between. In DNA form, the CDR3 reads TGTGCCAGCAGCTGGGTGGCCCGCCTTAACACCGGGGAGCTGTTTTTT. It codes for CASSWVARLNTGELFF.

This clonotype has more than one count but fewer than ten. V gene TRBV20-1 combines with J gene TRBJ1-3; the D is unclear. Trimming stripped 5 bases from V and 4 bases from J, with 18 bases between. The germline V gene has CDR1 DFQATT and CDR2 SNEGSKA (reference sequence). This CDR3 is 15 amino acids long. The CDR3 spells CSASSPEPVGNTIYF. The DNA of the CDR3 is TGCAGTGCTTCCTCACCCGAGCCAGTCGGAAACACCATATATTTT.

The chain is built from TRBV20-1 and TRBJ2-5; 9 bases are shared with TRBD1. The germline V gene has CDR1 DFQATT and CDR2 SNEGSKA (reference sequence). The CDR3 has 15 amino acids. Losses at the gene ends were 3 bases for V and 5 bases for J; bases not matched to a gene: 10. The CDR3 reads CSASDRDRDGETQYF. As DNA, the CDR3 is TGCAGTGCTAGTGACCGGGACAGGGATGGGGAGACCCAGTACTTC.

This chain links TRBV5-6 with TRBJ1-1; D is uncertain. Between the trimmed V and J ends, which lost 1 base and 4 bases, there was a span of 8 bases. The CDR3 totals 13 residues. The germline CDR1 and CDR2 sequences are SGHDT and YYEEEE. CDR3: CASSLTDGTEAFF. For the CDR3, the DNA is TGTGCCAGCAGCTTGACTGATGGCACTGAAGCTTTCTTT.

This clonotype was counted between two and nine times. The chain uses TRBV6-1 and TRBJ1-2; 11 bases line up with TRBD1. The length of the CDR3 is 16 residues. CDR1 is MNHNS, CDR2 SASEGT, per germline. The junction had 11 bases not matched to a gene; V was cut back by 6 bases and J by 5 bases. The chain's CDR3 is CASRNTRDRGAYGYTF. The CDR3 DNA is TGTGCCAGCAGAAATACCAGGGACAGGGGGGCTTATGGCTACACCTTC.

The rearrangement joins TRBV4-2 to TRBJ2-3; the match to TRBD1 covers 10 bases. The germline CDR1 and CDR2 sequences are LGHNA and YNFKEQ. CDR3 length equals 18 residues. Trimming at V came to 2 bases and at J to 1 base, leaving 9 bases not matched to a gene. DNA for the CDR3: TGTGCCAGCAGCCAAAAGACAGGGGGCGAGGTTGGCACAGATACGCAGTATTTT. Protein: CASSQKTGGEVGTDTQYF.

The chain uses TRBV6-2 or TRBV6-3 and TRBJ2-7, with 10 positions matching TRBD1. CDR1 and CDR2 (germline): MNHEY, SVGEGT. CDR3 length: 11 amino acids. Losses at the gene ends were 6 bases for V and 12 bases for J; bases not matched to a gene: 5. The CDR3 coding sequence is TGTGCCAGCAGGGATGACAGGGGGCCGTACTTC. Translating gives CASRDDRGPYF.

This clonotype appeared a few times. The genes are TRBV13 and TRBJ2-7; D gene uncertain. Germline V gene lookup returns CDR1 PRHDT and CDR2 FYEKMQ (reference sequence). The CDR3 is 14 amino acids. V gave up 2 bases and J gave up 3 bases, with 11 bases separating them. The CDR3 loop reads CASSLKFGFYEQYF. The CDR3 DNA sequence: TGTGCCAGCAGCTTAAAGTTCGGGTTCTACGAGCAGTACTTC. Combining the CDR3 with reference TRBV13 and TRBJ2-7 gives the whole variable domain AAGVIQSPRHLIKEKRETATLKCYPIPRHDTVYWYQQGPGQDPQFLISFYEKMQSDKGSIPDRFSAQQFSDYHSELNMSSLELGDSALYFCASSLKFGFYEQYFGPGTRLTVT.

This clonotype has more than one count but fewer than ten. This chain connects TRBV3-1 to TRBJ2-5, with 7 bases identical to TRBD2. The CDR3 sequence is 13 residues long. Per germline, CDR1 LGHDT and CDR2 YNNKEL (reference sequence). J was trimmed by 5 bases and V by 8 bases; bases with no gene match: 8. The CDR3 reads CASEDGGWETQYF. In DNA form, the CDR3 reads TGTGCCAGCGAAGACGGGGGGTGGGAGACCCAGTACTTC.

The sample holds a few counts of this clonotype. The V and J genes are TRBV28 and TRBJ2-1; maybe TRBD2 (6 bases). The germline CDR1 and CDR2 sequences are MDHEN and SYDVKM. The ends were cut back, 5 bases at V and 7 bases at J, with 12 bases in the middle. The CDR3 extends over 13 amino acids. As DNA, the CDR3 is TGTGCCAGCAGTCCCGGGACTTGGAATGAGCAGTTCTTC. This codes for CASSPGTWNEQFF.

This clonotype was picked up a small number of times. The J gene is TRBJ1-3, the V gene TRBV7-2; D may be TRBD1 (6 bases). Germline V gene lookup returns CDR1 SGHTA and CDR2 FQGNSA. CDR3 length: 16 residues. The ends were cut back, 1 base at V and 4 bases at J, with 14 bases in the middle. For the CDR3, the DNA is TGTGCCAGCAGCTTAGATCGGGGGGCTCGCGGAAACACCATATATTTT. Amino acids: CASSLDRGARGNTIYF.

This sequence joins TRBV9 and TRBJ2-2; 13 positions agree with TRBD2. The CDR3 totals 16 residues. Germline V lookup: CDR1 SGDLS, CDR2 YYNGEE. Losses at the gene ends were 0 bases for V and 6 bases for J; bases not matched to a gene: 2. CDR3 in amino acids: CASSVAGLAGPGELFF. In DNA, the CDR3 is TGTGCCAGCAGCGTAGCGGGACTAGCGGGGCCCGGGGAGCTGTTTTTT.